This TCR beta chain derives from a study of glioma-infiltrating T cells. Study-level findings and limits: Very few CDR3 sequences were shared between tissue and blood.

TCR alpha and beta CDR3 regions were amplified from RNA using iRepertoire nested multiplex PCR. TCRdb reanalysed the multiplex PCR reads using MiXCR and keeps one entry per CDR3 protein. This sample carries more than 350,000 distinct CDR3 sequences, roughly 41% of them seen once, and the ten largest clones take approximately 12%. The CDR3 is made up of 18 amino acids. Per the germline V gene, CDR1 is MDHEN and CDR2 is SYDVKM. V dropped 8 bases and J dropped 7; count of bases not matched to a gene: 19. This clonotype was seen a few times. Its antigen is unidentified. The V and J genes are TRBV28 and TRBJ2-2, with TRBD2 matching 10 bases. The sample taken for sequencing was glioma tissue, nonneoplastic brain tissue, or PBMCs (not recorded which). This sequence was found in a human donor with low-grade glioma or glioblastoma, undergoing nonglioma brain surgery, or in good health (not recorded which). For the CDR3, the DNA is TGTGCCAGCTGGAGAGAACCGAGCGGGAGGGCATTTATCGGGGAGCTGTTTTTT. Encoded protein: CASWREPSGRAFIGELFF.